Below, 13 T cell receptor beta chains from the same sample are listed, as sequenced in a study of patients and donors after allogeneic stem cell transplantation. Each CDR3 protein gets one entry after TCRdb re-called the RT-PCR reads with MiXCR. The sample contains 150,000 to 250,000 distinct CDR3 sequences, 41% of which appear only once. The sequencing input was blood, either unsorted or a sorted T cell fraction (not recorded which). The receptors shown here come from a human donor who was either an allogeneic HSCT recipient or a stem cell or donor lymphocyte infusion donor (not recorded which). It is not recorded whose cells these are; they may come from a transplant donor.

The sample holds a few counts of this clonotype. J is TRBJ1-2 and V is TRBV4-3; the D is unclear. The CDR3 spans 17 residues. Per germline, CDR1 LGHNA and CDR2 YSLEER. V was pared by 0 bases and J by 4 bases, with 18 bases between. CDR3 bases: TGCGCCAGCAGCCAAGAGGTGCGCTCCGGACCCTCCTATGGCTACACCTTC. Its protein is CASSQEVRSGPSYGYTF.

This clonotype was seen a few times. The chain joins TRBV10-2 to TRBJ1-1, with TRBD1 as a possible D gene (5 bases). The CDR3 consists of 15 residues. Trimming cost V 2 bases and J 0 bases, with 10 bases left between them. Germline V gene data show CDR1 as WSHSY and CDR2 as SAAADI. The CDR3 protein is CASSEVGRVNTEAFF. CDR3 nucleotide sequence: TGCGCCAGCAGTGAGGTAGGCAGGGTGAACACTGAAGCTTTCTTT.

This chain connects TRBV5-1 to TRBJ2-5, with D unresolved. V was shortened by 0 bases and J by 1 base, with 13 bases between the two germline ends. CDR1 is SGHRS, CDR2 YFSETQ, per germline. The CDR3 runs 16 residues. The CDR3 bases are TGCGCCAGCAGCTTGGAGGCTAACCACTTCCAAGAGACCCAGTACTTC. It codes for CASSLEANHFQETQYF.

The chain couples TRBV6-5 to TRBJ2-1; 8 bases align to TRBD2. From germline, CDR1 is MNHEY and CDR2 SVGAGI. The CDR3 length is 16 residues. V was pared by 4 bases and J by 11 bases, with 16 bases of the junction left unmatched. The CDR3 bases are TGTGCCAGCAGTTCGACCACCACCTTAAGCGGGAGTAAGCAGTTCTTC. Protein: CASSSTTTLSGSKQFF.

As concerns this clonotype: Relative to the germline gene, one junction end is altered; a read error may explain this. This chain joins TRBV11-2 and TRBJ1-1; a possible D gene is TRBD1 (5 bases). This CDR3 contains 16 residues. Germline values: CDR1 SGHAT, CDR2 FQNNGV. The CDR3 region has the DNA TGTGCCAGCAGCCCTCTCCCGGACAAAGGCTTGACTGATGCTTTCTTT. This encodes CASSPLPDKGLTDAFF.

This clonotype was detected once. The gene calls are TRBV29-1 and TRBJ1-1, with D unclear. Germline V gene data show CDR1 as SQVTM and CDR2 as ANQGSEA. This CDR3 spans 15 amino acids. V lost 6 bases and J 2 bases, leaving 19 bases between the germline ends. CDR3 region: CSVTTAGFRNTEAFF. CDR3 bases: TGCAGCGTGACGACCGCTGGCTTTCGTAACACTGAAGCTTTCTTT.

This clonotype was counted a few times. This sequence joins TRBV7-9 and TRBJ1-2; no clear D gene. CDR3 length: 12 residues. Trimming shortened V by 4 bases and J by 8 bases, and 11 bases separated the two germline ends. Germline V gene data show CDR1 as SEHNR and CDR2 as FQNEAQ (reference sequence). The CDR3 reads CASSWWFEGYTF. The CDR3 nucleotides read TGTGCCAGCAGCTGGTGGTTTGAAGGCTACACCTTC.

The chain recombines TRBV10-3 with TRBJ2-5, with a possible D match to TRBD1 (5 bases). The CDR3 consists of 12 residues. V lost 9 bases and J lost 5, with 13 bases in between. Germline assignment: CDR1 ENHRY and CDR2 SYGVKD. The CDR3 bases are TGTGCCATTTCCGGACAAGCGGAGACCCAGTACTTC. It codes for CAISGQAETQYF.

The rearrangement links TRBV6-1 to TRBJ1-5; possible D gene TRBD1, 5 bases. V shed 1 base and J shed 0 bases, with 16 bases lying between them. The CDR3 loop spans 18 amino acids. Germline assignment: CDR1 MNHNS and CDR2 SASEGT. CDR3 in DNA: TGTGCCAGCAGTGAAGTTCATACAGGTGGGGCTAGCAATCAGCCCCAGCATTTT. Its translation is CASSEVHTGGASNQPQHF.

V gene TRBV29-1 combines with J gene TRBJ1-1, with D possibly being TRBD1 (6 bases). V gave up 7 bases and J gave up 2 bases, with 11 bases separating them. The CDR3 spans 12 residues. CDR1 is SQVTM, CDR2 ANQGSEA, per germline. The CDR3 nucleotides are TGCAGCGACGGACAGCCTAACACTGAAGCTTTCTTT. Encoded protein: CSDGQPNTEAFF.

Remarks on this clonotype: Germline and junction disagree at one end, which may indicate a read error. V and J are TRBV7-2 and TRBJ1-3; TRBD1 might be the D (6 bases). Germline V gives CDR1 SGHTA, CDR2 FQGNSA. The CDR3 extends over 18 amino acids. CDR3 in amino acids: CASSSYFTGPGGRNPIYF. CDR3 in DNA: TGTGCCAGCAGCTCCTATTTTACAGGGCCCGGCGGAAGAAACCCCATATATTTT.

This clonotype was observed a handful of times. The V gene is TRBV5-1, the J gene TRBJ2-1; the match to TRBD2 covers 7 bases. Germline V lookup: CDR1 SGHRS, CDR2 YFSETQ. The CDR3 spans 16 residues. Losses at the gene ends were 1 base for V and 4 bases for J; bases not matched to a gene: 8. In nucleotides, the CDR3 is TGCGCCAGCAGCTTGATGCGGGAGTTAAAGTACAATGAGCAGTTCTTC. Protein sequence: CASSLMRELKYNEQFF.

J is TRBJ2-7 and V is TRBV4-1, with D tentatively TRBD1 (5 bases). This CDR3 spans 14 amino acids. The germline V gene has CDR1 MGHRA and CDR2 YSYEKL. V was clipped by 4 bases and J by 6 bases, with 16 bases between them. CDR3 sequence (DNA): TGCGCCAGCAGCCTAGCCGCCGCAGGGCCCGAGCAGTACTTC. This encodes CASSLAAAGPEQYF.